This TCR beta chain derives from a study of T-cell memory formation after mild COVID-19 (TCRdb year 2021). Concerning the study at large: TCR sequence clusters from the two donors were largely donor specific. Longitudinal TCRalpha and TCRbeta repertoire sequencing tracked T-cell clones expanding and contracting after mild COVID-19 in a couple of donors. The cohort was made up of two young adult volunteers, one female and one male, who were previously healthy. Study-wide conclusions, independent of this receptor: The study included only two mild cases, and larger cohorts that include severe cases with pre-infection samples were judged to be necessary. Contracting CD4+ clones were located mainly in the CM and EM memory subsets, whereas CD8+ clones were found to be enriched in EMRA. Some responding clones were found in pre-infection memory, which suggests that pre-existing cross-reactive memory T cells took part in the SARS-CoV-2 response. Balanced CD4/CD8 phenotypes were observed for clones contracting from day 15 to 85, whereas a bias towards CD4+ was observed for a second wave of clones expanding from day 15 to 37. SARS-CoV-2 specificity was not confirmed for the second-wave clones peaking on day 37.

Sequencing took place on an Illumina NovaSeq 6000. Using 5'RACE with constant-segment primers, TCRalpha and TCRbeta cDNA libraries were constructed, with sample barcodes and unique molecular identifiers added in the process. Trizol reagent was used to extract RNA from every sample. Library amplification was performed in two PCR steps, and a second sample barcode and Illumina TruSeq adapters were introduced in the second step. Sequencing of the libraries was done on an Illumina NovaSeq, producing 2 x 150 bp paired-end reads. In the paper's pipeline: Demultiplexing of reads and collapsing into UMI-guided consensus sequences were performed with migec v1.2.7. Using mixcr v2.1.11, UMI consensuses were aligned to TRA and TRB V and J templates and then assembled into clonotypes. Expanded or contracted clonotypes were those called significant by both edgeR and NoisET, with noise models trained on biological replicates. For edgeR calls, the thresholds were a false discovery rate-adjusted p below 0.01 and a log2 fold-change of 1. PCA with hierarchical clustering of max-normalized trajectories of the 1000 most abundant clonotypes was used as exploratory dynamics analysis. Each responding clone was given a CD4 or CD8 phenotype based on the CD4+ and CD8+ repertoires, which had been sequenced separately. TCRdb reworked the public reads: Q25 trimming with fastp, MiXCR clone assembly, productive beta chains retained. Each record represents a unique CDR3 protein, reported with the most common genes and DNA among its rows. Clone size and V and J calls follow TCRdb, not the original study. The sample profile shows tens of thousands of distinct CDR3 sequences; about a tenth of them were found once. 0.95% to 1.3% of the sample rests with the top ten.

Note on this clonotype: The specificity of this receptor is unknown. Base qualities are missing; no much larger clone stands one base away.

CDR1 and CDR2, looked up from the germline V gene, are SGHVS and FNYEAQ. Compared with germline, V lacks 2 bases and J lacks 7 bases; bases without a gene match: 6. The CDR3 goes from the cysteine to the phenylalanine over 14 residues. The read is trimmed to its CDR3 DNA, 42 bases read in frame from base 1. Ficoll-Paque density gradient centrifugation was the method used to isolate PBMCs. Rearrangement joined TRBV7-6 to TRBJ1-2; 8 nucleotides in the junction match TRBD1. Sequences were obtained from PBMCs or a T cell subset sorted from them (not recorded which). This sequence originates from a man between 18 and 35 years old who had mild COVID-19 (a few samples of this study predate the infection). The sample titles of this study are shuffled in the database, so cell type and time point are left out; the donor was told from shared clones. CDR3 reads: CASSLSFGQGGYTF. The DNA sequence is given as TGTGCCAGCAGCTTATCGTTCGGACAGGGTGGCTACACCTTC.